This T cell receptor beta chain was identified during a study of T cell repertoires in cytomegalovirus infection. Study details: CMV infection together with matching HLA type was indicated by public TCR beta signatures.

With 7 bases clipped from V and 1 base from J, the junction kept 8 bases outside the gene matches. The CDR3 spans 15 residues. CDR1 and CDR2 (germline): MNHEY, SMNVEV (reference sequence). TCRdb redid the calling of the reads with MiXCR, one entry per CDR3 protein. The sample holds tens of thousands of distinct CDR3 sequences; roughly 20% are singletons and the top ten take less than 20%. This clonotype was detected ten times or more. Its target is unknown. The chain is built from TRBV27 and TRBJ2-3; TRBD1 aligns across 7 bases. This TCR derives from a human donor in good health (CMV status not recorded). Some clones in this sample may be carry-over from other donors' samples. The material sequenced was PBMCs, sequenced either directly or after in vitro stimulation (not recorded which). For the CDR3, the DNA is TGTGCCAGCACCCGACAGGGCCCTGGCACAGATACGCAGTATTTT. Amino acid sequence: CASTRQGPGTDTQYF.